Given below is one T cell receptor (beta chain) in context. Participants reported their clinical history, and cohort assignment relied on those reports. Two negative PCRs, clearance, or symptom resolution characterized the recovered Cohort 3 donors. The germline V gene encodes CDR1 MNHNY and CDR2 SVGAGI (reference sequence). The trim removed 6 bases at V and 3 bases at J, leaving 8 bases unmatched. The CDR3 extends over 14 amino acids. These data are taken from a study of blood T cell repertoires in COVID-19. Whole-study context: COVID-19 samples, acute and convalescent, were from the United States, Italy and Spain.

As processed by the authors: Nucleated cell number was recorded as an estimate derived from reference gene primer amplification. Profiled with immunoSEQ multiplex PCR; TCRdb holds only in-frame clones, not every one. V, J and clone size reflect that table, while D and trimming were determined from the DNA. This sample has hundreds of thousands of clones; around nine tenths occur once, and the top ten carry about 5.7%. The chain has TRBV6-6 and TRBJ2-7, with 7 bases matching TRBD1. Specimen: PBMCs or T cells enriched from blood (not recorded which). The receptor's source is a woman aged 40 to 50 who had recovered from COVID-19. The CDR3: CASSSGTADYEQYF. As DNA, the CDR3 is TGTGCCAGCAGCTCCGGGACAGCCGACTACGAGCAGTACTTC.